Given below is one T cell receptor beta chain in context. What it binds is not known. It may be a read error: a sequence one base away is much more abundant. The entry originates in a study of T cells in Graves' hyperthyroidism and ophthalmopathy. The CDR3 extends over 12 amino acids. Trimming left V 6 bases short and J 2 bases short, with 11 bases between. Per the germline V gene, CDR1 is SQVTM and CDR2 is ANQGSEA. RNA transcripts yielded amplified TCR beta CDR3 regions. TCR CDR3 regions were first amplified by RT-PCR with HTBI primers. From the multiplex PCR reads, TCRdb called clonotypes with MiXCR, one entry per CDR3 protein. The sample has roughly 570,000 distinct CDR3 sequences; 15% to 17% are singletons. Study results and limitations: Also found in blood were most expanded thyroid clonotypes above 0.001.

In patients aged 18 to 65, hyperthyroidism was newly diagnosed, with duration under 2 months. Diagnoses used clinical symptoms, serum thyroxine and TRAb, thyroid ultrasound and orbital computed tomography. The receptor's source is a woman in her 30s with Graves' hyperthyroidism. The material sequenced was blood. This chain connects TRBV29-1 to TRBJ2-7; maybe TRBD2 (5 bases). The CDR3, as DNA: TGCAGCGTCGAGATTAGCGCCTACGAGCAGTACTTC. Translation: CSVEISAYEQYF.